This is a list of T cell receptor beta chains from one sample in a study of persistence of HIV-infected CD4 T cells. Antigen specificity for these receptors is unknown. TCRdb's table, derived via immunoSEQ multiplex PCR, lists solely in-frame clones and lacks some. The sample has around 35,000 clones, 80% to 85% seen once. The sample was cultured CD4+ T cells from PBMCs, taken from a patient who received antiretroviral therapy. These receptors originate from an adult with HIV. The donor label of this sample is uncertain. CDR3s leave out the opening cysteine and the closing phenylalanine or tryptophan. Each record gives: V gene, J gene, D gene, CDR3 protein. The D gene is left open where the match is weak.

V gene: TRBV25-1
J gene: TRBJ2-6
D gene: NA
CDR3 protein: ASQQRWTDPGANVLT

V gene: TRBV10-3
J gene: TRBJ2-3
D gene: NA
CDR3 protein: AISDPGTSTDTQY

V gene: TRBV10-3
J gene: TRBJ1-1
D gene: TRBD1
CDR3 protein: AIRDRDRVNTEAF

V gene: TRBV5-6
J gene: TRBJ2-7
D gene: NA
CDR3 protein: ASRRWQSYEQY

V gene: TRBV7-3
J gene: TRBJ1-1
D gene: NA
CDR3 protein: ASSPTGRGNTEAF

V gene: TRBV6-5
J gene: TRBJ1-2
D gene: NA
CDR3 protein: ASSFRQGGGYT

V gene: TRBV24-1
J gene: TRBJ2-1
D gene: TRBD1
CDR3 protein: ATSDTGGALGEQF

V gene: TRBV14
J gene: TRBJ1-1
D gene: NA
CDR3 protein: ASSHRIGPEAF

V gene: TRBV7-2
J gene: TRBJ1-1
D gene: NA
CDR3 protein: ASSFWGGRTIEAF

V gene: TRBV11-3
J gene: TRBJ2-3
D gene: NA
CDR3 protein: ASGNLQGDTQY

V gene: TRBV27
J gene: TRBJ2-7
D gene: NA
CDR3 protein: ASSLGLVRQSYEQY

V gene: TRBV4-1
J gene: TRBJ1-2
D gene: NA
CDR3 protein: ASSQETLHYGYT

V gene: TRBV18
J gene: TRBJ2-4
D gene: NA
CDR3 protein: ASSGEDIQY